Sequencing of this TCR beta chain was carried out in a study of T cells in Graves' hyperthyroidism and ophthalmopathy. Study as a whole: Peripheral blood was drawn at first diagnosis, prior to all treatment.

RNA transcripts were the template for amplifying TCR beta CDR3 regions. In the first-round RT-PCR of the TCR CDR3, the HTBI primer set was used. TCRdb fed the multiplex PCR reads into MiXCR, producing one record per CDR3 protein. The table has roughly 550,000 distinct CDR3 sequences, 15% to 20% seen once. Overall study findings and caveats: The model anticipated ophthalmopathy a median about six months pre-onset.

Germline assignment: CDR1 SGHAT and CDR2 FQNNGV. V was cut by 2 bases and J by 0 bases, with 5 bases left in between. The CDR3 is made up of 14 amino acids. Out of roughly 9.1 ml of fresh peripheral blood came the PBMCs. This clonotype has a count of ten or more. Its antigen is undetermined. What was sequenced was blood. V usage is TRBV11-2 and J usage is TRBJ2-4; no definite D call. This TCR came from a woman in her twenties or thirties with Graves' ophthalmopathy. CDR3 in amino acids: CASSLTEAKNIQYF. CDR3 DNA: TGTGCCAGCAGCTTAACCGAAGCCAAAAACATTCAGTACTTC.